What follows are 29 T cell receptor beta chains derived from one specimen sequenced in a study of blood T cell repertoires in COVID-19 (dated by TCRdb to the early 2020s). The protocol used for the library was the immunoSEQ multiplex PCR assay. Entries here come from immuneACCESS through TCRdb and include only in-frame sequences with V and J called. Some clones fail to appear in such tables; in the studies checked, an unresolved V gene covers under half of the shortfall, and the cause of the remainder is unknown. Here the sample has approximately 260,000 clones; about nine tenths occur a single time. Approximately 2% of the sample is in the top ten clones. Material: peripheral blood. Receptors were obtained from a man aged 45-65 years with acute or convalescent COVID-19.

This chain links TRBV4-2 with TRBJ2-7, with D uncertain. Per germline, CDR1 LGHNA and CDR2 YNFKEQ. V shed 1 base and J shed 3 bases, with 10 bases lying between them. The CDR3 extends over 14 amino acids. The CDR3 DNA reads as TGTGCCAGCAGCCAAGTTCTGGGCCACTACGAGCAGTACTTC. This translates into CASSQVLGHYEQYF.

The CDR3 DNA reads TGTGCCAGCAGACGACAGCCAGAGACCCAGTACTTC. Protein product: CASRRQPETQYF. The rearrangement uses TRBV2 and TRBJ2-5, with a tentative D call TRBD1 (5 bases). This CDR3 comprises 12 residues. Trimming removed 6 bases at V and 4 bases at J, with 9 bases between. Germline V gene data show CDR1 as SNHLY and CDR2 as FYNNEI.

The rearrangement links TRBV20-1 to TRBJ2-3; D ambiguous. Per germline, CDR1 DFQATT and CDR2 SNEGSKA (reference sequence). The V and J ends lost 3 bases and 0 bases respectively, with 10 bases between them. This CDR3 is 14 amino acids long. CDR3 region: CSASKPGSTDTQYF. The DNA of the CDR3 is TGCAGTGCTAGTAAGCCCGGGAGCACAGATACGCAGTATTTT.

V usage is TRBV5-1 and J usage is TRBJ2-5, with TRBD1 identical over 7 bases. The germline V gene has CDR1 SGHRS and CDR2 YFSETQ. This CDR3 contains 16 residues. The V segment lost 4 bases and the J segment 1 base; nucleotides outside the gene matches: 10. Here the CDR3 reads CASSPPLDRFQETQYF. As DNA, the CDR3 is TGCGCCAGCAGCCCGCCGTTGGACAGGTTCCAAGAGACCCAGTACTTC.

The chain recombines TRBV14 with TRBJ2-3; 9 bases agree with TRBD2. The CDR3 runs 15 residues. Looked up from germline, CDR1 is SGHDN and CDR2 is FVKESK. The V gene end was trimmed by 2 bases and the J gene end by 8 bases; junction bases not matched to a gene: 8. The CDR3 nucleotides are TGTGCCAGCAGCCAATGGGCTAGCGGGGCAGTTACGCAGTATTTT. As protein: CASSQWASGAVTQYF.

The chain has TRBV16 and TRBJ1-1; possible D gene TRBD1, 5 bases. From germline, CDR1 is KGHSY and CDR2 FQNENV. The V and J ends lost 4 bases and 4 bases respectively, with 13 bases between them. The CDR3 is 14 amino acids. The CDR3 reads CASSPRQFSTEAFF. CDR3 nucleotide sequence: TGTGCCAGCAGCCCTCGACAGTTTAGCACTGAAGCTTTCTTT.

V usage is TRBV24-1 and J usage is TRBJ1-3; D is uncertain. Germline assignment: CDR1 KGHDR and CDR2 SFDVKD. The CDR3 extends over 14 amino acids. The V and J ends lost 5 bases and 0 bases respectively, with 7 bases between them. The CDR3 is CATSGPVSGNTIYF. The CDR3, as DNA: TGTGCCACCAGTGGCCCAGTCTCTGGAAACACCATATATTTT.

The CDR3 here is CASSYRGGEQFF. The CDR3 nucleotides are TGTGCCAGCAGTTACCGGGGGGGCGAGCAGTTCTTC. The chain joins TRBV6-5 to TRBJ2-1; 8 nucleotides agree with TRBD2. Germline loops: CDR1 MNHEY, CDR2 SVGAGI. This CDR3 comprises 12 residues. V was clipped by 2 bases and J by 10 bases; unmatched bases: 1.

The rearrangement uses TRBV11-2 and TRBJ2-7; no firm D call. The germline gives CDR1 SGHAT, CDR2 FQNNGV. CDR3 size: 14 residues. The V end was cut by 1 base, the J end by 0 bases, with 7 bases between. The CDR3: CASSLGQSSYEQYF. CDR3 bases: TGTGCCAGCAGCTTAGGACAAAGCTCCTACGAGCAGTACTTC.

The genes are TRBV12-5 and TRBJ1-3; tentative D call: TRBD1 (5 bases). There are 12 residues in the CDR3. Germline values: CDR1 LGHNT, CDR2 FRNRAP. Trimming took 7 bases from V and 3 from J, leaving 7 bases between them. CDR3 region: CASADSGNTIYF. The CDR3 nucleotides read TGTGCTAGTGCCGACAGTGGAAACACCATATATTTT.

V gene TRBV29-1 combines with J gene TRBJ1-2, with 7 bases matching TRBD1. Germline V gene lookup returns CDR1 SQVTM and CDR2 ANQGSEA. This CDR3 has 12 residues. Unmatched junction bases numbered 1, after V lost 3 bases and J lost 3 bases. CDR3 loop: CSVDDRDYGYTF. For the CDR3, the DNA is TGCAGCGTTGACGACAGGGACTATGGCTACACCTTC. The full variable domain, in which reference TRBV29-1 and TRBJ1-2 provide the parts outside the CDR3, is SAVISQKPSRDICQRGTSLTIQCQVDSQVTMMFWYRQQPGQSLTLIATANQGSEATYESGFVIDKFPISRPNLTFSTLTVSNMSPEDSSIYLCSVDDRDYGYTFGSGTRLTVV.

J is TRBJ2-5 and V is TRBV7-3; D uncertain. CDR3 length equals 14 residues. Germline lookup yields CDR1 SGHTA and CDR2 FQGTGA. Trimming removed 1 base from V and 5 bases from J, with 11 bases in between. The CDR3 here is CASSLNPSAETQYF. DNA of the CDR3: TGTGCCAGCAGCTTAAACCCATCCGCGGAGACCCAGTACTTC.

V usage is TRBV13 and J usage is TRBJ2-6; D may be TRBD1 (6 bases). This CDR3 comprises 18 residues. The germline V and J ends were trimmed by 5 bases and 1 base, with 18 bases remaining between them. CDR1 PRHDT and CDR2 FYEKMQ come from the germline V gene (reference sequence). The CDR3 region has the DNA TGTGCCAGCAGCGAACAGGGCCGCGCCCAATCTGGGGCCAACGTCCTGACTTTC. It specifies CASSEQGRAQSGANVLTF.

The rearrangement joins TRBV4-1 to TRBJ1-1, with unresolved D. The length of the CDR3 is 15 residues. The germline V gene has CDR1 MGHRA and CDR2 YSYEKL. The germline V and J ends were trimmed by 0 bases and 1 base, with 9 bases remaining between them. CDR3 DNA: TGCGCCAGCAGCCAAGATCATCGAGAGAACACTGAAGCTTTCTTT. Its protein product is CASSQDHRENTEAFF.

The chain couples TRBV9 to TRBJ2-5; 8 bases are shared with TRBD1. In germline, CDR1 is SGDLS, CDR2 YYNGEE. J gave up 4 bases and V 0 bases, and 8 bases lay outside the gene matches. The CDR3 totals 16 residues. CDR3 residues: CASSVDLGTGAETQYF. DNA for the CDR3: TGTGCCAGCAGCGTAGACCTCGGGACAGGCGCAGAGACCCAGTACTTC.

The gene calls are TRBV9 and TRBJ1-1; unclear D gene. The CDR3 consists of 15 residues. Trimming removed 0 bases at V and 5 bases at J, with 14 bases between. Germline V lookup: CDR1 SGDLS, CDR2 YYNGEE. The CDR3 sequence: CASSVAGVAETEAFF. The CDR3 DNA is TGTGCCAGCAGCGTAGCCGGGGTAGCGGAGACTGAAGCTTTCTTT.

The J gene is TRBJ2-3, the V gene TRBV9, with a tentative D call TRBD2 (6 bases). The CDR3 is 14 amino acids. Germline V gene data show CDR1 as SGDLS and CDR2 as YYNGEE. V gave up 3 bases and J gave up 4 bases, with 12 bases separating them. Written as DNA, the CDR3 is TGTGCCAGCAGCGCTGGGGGGTTCGCAGATACGCAGTATTTT. This sequence encodes CASSAGGFADTQYF.

This clone was observed a handful of times. The CDR3 DNA sequence: TGTGCCAGCAGTATGACAGCCCGCACCGGGGAGCTGTTTTTT. This codes for CASSMTARTGELFF. The genes are TRBV27 and TRBJ2-2; perhaps TRBD1 as D (5 bases). The CDR3 runs 14 residues. With 5 bases removed from V and 4 bases from J, the gap between germline ends came to 11 bases. Germline assignment: CDR1 MNHEY and CDR2 SMNVEV (reference sequence).

This clone was observed a single time. The chain carries TRBV9 and TRBJ1-3; possible D gene TRBD1, 6 bases. CDR3 size: 14 residues. CDR1 and CDR2 (germline): SGDLS, YYNGEE. Deletions cut 7 bases from V and 3 bases from J, with 14 bases between. The CDR3, as DNA: TGTGCCAGCGGGAGGGGGAATGATGGAAACACCATATATTTT. Amino acids: CASGRGNDGNTIYF.

With respect to this clone: Its ends do not fully match the called genes, so a read error is possible. This chain uses TRBV20-1 with TRBJ1-1; TRBD1 matches 8 bases. The CDR3 contains 10 residues. CDR1 is DFQATT and CDR2 is SNEGSKA in the germline V gene (reference sequence). The CDR3: CSATGDPFSF. CDR3 DNA: TGCAGTGCGACAGGGGATCCCTTTTCCTTT.

The chain links TRBV19 to TRBJ2-1, with a possible D match to TRBD1 (6 bases). V lost 9 bases to trimming and J lost 2 bases, with 17 bases between them. The CDR3 sequence is 15 residues long. Germline V gene lookup returns CDR1 LNHDA and CDR2 SQIVND (reference sequence). The CDR3 bases are TGTGCCAGCAGAGACCGGGACACGGCCTACAATGAGCAGTTCTTC. Translated, it gives CASRDRDTAYNEQFF.

Worth noting for this clone: Other nucleotide sequences from this sample produce the same CDR3. The genes are TRBV10-1 and TRBJ1-2, with 8 bases identical to TRBD1. CDR1 is WNHNN, CDR2 SYGVQD, per germline (reference sequence). There are 13 residues in the CDR3. The V segment lost 3 bases and the J segment 4 bases; nucleotides outside the gene matches: 1. Here the CDR3 reads CASSEGQGYGYTF. The DNA of the CDR3 is TGCGCCAGCAGTGAAGGACAGGGCTATGGCTACACCTTC.

The chain carries TRBV12-3 or TRBV12-4 and TRBJ1-1; TRBD1 matches at 10 bases. Trimming removed 3 bases from V and 12 bases from J; junction bases left unmatched: 7. The CDR3 contains 13 residues. This chain's CDR3 is CASSFRGQGKTFF. In DNA, the CDR3 is TGTGCCAGCAGTTTTAGGGGACAGGGGAAGACTTTCTTT.

This chain joins TRBV15 and TRBJ1-2, with TRBD1 matching over 7 bases. This CDR3 contains 15 residues. Trimming removed 3 bases from V and 2 bases from J; junction bases left unmatched: 6. CDR1 is LNHNV, CDR2 YYDKDF, per germline (reference sequence). The CDR3 DNA reads TGTGCCACCAGCAGGGACAGGCAGGAGAACTATGGCTACACCTTC. Encoded protein: CATSRDRQENYGYTF.

The chain links TRBV10-3 to TRBJ1-2; the D gene is possibly TRBD1 (6 bases). The length of the CDR3 is 15 residues. Germline V gene data show CDR1 as ENHRY and CDR2 as SYGVKD. The V and J ends lost 7 bases and 0 bases respectively, with 15 bases between them. CDR3 in DNA: TGTGCCATCAAACCAGGACAGAGTGCTAACTATGGCTACACCTTC. As protein: CAIKPGQSANYGYTF.

This chain links TRBV5-4 with TRBJ2-7, with D possibly matching TRBD1 (6 bases). Trimming took off 4 bases at V and 2 bases at J, with 13 bases between the two ends. The CDR3 consists of 14 residues. CDR1 SGHNT and CDR2 YYREEE come from the germline V gene (reference sequence). The CDR3 DNA sequence: TGTGCCAGCAGCCCCCGGGACATAACCTACGAGCAGTACTTC. As protein: CASSPRDITYEQYF. The whole variable domain, filled in from reference TRBV5-4 and TRBJ2-7, reads ETGVTQSPTHLIKTRGQQVTLRCSSQSGHNTVSWYQQALGQGPQFIFQYYREEENGRGNFPPRFSGLQFPNYSSELNVNALELDDSALYLCASSPRDITYEQYFGPGTRLTVT.

This chain joins TRBV6-4 and TRBJ1-6; TRBD1 agrees at 8 bases. Trimming cost V 3 bases and J 6 bases; bases outside gene matches: 7. Germline CDR1 reads MRHNA; CDR2 reads SNTAGT. The CDR3 extends over 16 amino acids. The CDR3, as DNA: TGTGCCAGCAGTGAATTTTACAGGGGGTTTAATTCACCCCTCCACTTT. Translating it yields CASSEFYRGFNSPLHF.

The chain links TRBV2 to TRBJ2-1, with TRBD1 as a possible D gene (6 bases). This CDR3 is 13 amino acids long. V was shortened by 7 bases and J by 3 bases, with 10 bases between the two germline ends. The germline V gene has CDR1 SNHLY and CDR2 FYNNEI. CDR3 amino acids: CASMRTVYNEQFF. Here the CDR3 DNA reads TGTGCCAGCATGAGGACAGTCTACAATGAGCAGTTCTTC. Based on the CDR3 plus reference TRBV2 and TRBJ2-1, the full variable domain is EPEVTQTPSHQVTQMGQEVILRCVPISNHLYFYWYRQILGQKVEFLVSFYNNEISEKSEIFDDQFSVERPDGSNFTLKIRSTKLEDSAMYFCASMRTVYNEQFFGPGTRLTVL.

The chain recombines TRBV12-3 or TRBV12-4 with TRBJ1-3, with TRBD1 matching 7 bases. V lost 7 bases and J lost 4; bases outside the gene matches: 4. CDR3 length: 13 amino acids. The DNA of the CDR3 is TGTGCCAGCACCGGGACAGTCGGAAACACCATATATTTT. This codes for CASTGTVGNTIYF.